The next 8 T cell receptor beta chains were all read from a single sample in a study of blood T cell repertoires in COVID-19. Method: immunoSEQ multiplex PCR; TCRdb's copy keeps in-frame clones and lacks some. This sample carries about 120,000 clones, more than 60% of them seen once, and the ten largest clones take 2.3%. Input material: peripheral blood. The receptors here all came from a man between 70 and 80 years old with acute or convalescent COVID-19.

J is TRBJ1-5 and V is TRBV19; D is ambiguous. This CDR3 has 13 residues. V dropped 7 bases and J dropped 2 bases, with 9 bases sitting between them. The germline gives CDR1 LNHDA, CDR2 SQIVND (reference sequence). The CDR3 is CASTARGNQPQHF. CDR3 DNA: TGTGCCAGTACCGCCCGGGGCAATCAGCCCCAGCATTTT.

Only one count was recorded for this clone. J is TRBJ1-1 and V is TRBV7-8; D might be TRBD1 (6 bases). Per the germline V gene, CDR1 is SGHVS and CDR2 is FQNEAQ. The CDR3 totals 15 residues. Between the trimmed V and J ends, which lost 3 bases and 0 bases, there was a span of 11 bases. The CDR3 region has the DNA TGTGCCAGCAGCTTCGGACAGCACATGAACACTGAAGCTTTCTTT. This translates into CASSFGQHMNTEAFF.

The rearrangement joins TRBV9 to TRBJ2-7, with a tentative D call TRBD1 (5 bases). V was cut by 3 bases and J by 1 base, with 8 bases left in between. The CDR3 length is 13 residues. From germline, CDR1 is SGDLS and CDR2 YYNGEE. CDR3 residues: CASSGTRSYEQYF. CDR3 DNA sequence: TGTGCCAGCAGCGGGACAAGATCCTACGAGCAGTACTTC.

The chain combines TRBV12-3 or TRBV12-4 with TRBJ2-5; a weak D match, TRBD2 (5 bases). V was pared by 5 bases and J by 4 bases, with 11 bases between. The CDR3 spans 13 residues. The CDR3 sequence is CASSNRERETQYF. The CDR3 nucleotides read TGTGCCAGCAGTAACCGGGAAAGAGAGACCCAGTACTTC.

This chain connects TRBV30 to TRBJ2-5; TRBD2 matches 7 bases. With 1 base clipped from V and 5 bases from J, the junction kept 4 bases outside the gene matches. The CDR3 runs to 13 residues. Germline lookup yields CDR1 GTSNPN and CDR2 SVGIG (reference sequence). CDR3 region: CAWSGLGGETQYF. The CDR3 region has the DNA TGTGCCTGGAGTGGCTTGGGGGGGGAGACCCAGTACTTC.

The chain joins TRBV6-5 to TRBJ1-2, with TRBD1 matching over 8 bases. The V and J ends lost 11 bases and 7 bases, in that order; junction bases with no gene match: 9. Germline CDR1 MNHEY, CDR2 SVGAGI. The CDR3 contains 12 residues. This chain's CDR3 is CAASGGRGGYTF. CDR3 DNA: TGTGCCGCATCAGGGGGCCGGGGTGGCTACACCTTC.

The chain has TRBV18 and TRBJ2-7; TRBD1 aligns across 11 bases. The CDR3 has 15 amino acids. The V gene end was trimmed by 2 bases and the J gene end by 6 bases; junction bases not matched to a gene: 6. Germline V gene lookup returns CDR1 KGHSH and CDR2 LQKENI. The chain's CDR3 is CASSPGTGGLFEQYF. The CDR3 DNA reads as TGTGCCAGCTCACCAGGGACAGGGGGATTGTTCGAGCAGTACTTC. Filled out from reference TRBV18 and TRBJ2-7, the complete variable domain reads NAGVMQNPRHLVRRRGQEARLRCSPMKGHSHVYWYRQLPEEGLKFMVYLQKENIIDESGMPKERFSAEFPKEGPSILRIQQVVRGDSAAYFCASSPGTGGLFEQYFGPGTRLTVT.

The table lists this clone with a few counts. The gene calls are TRBV15 and TRBJ2-1, with D tentatively TRBD1 (6 bases). Trimming removed 5 bases from V and 0 bases from J, with 11 bases in between. The CDR3 totals 15 residues. Germline CDR1 LNHNV, CDR2 YYDKDF (reference sequence). Here the CDR3 DNA reads TGTGCCACCAGCTCGGACAGTAGCTCCTACAATGAGCAGTTCTTC. Protein sequence: CATSSDSSSYNEQFF.